This paragraph reports one T cell receptor beta chain. Its antigen is not known. The data were obtained in a study of cytomegalovirus exposure and HLA in healthy donors. Study-wide results and caveats: Researchers left out some V segments, among them TRBV6-2 and TRBV6-3, as indistinguishable. There were reportedly fewer N-insertions in an Asian-associated ancestry cluster than the roughly 670-donor mean, in a later analysis.

Use of 60 Vbeta and 13 Jbeta primers characterized the PCR. In the original workflow: An analysis performed later counted 72 million or so unique TCR beta chains (approximately 10 million of them shared). Measured with immunoSEQ multiplex PCR; TCRdb has only the in-frame clones, and not every one. V, J and clone size reflect that table, while D and trimming were determined from the DNA. The data show tens of thousands of clones, roughly 83% seen once. V dropped 6 bases and J dropped 7; count of bases not matched to a gene: 8. Per germline, CDR1 MDHEN and CDR2 SYDVKM. CDR3 size: 13 residues. The chain employs TRBV28 and TRBJ2-7, with 8 bases matching TRBD1. Input material: PBMCs. The source is a man in his late teens or twenties in good health and CMV-seronegative. The CDR3 DNA reads TGTGCCAGCAGAGGACAGGGCCCGGGGGAGCAGTACTTC. Translated: CASRGQGPGEQYF. Full variable domain (outside the CDR3, taken from reference TRBV28 and TRBJ2-7): DVKVTQSSRYLVKRTGEKVFLECVQDMDHENMFWYRQDPGLGLRLIYFSYDVKMKEKGDIPEGYSVSREKKERFSLILESASTNQTSMYLCASRGQGPGEQYFGPGTRLTVT.